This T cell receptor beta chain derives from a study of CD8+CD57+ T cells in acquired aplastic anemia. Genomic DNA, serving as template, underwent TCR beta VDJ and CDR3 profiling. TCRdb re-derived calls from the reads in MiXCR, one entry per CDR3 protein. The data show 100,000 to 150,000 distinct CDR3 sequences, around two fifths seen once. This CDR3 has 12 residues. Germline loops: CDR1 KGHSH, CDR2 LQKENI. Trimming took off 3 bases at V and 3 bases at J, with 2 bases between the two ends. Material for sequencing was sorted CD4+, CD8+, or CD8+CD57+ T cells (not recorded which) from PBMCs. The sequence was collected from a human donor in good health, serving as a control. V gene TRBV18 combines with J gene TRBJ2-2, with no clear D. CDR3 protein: CASSPDTGELFF. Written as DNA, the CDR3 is TGTGCCAGCTCACCCGACACCGGGGAGCTGTTTTTT.